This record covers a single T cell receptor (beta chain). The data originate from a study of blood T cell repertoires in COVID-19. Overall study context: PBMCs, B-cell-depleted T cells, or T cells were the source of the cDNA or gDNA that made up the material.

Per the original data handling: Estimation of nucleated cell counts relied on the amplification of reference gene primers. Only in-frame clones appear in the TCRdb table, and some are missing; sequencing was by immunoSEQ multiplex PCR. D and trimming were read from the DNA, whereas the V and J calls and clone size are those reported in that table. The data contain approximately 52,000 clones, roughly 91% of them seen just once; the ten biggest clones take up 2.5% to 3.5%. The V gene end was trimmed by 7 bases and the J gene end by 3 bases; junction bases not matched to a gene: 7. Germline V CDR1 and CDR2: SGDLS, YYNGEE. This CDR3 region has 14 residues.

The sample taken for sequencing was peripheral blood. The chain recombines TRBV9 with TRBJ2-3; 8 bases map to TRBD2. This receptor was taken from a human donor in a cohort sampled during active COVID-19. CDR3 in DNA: TGTGCCAGCTGTAGGACTAGCCGAACAGATACGCAGTATTTT. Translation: CASCRTSRTDTQYF.